Each of the 11 T cell receptor beta chains below was sequenced from the same sample in a study of brain T cells in children with intractable seizures. The method was immunoSEQ multiplex PCR; TCRdb's version includes in-frame clones alone and lacks a portion of them. The data show 80,000 or so clones, about 90% seen once. Specimen: peripheral blood, collected at surgery. All receptors come from a girl aged 2 to 9 with Rasmussen encephalitis and intractable seizures.

The rearrangement uses TRBV19 and TRBJ1-5; D unresolved. The germline gives CDR1 LNHDA, CDR2 SQIVND (reference sequence). This CDR3 is built from 14 residues. V dropped 3 bases and J dropped 3 bases, with 9 bases sitting between them. This chain's CDR3 is CASSIGADNQPQHF. As DNA, the CDR3 is TGTGCCAGTAGTATCGGAGCAGACAATCAGCCCCAGCATTTT.

This clone is a singleton in its sample. V is TRBV5-6 and J is TRBJ1-2, with D hard to call. The V gene's germline CDR1 is SGHDT and CDR2 YYEEEE. Deletions cut 0 bases from V and 4 bases from J, with 13 bases between. This CDR3 has 15 amino acids. The CDR3 is CASSLAGVARYGYTF. In DNA form, the CDR3 reads TGTGCCAGCAGCTTGGCCGGCGTCGCACGCTATGGCTACACCTTC.

V gene TRBV5-1 combines with J gene TRBJ2-3; D might be TRBD1 (6 bases). Trimming shortened V by 4 bases and J by 4 bases, and 13 bases separated the two germline ends. Germline V gives CDR1 SGHRS, CDR2 YFSETQ. The CDR3 spans 14 residues. DNA of the CDR3: TGCGCCAGCAGCCCTCAAGGGGGAGCAGATACGCAGTATTTT. Translation: CASSPQGGADTQYF.

V and J are TRBV2 and TRBJ2-1; 13 nucleotides agree with TRBD2. This CDR3 comprises 16 residues. The V segment lost 5 bases and the J segment 8 bases; nucleotides outside the gene matches: 9. Per the germline V gene, CDR1 is SNHLY and CDR2 is FYNNEI. This chain's CDR3 is CASSPQGLAGVDEQFF. In nucleotides, the CDR3 is TGTGCCAGCAGTCCGCAAGGACTAGCGGGAGTAGATGAGCAGTTCTTC.

The DNA of the CDR3 is TGTGCCAGCAGTCTCAGTGGACGGGACCAAGAGACCCAGTACTTC. Its protein product is CASSLSGRDQETQYF. The rearrangement joins TRBV11-2 to TRBJ2-5; D remains unclear. The CDR3 has 15 residues. Germline V gene sequence: CDR1 SGHAT, CDR2 FQNNGV. The germline V and J ends were trimmed by 6 bases and 0 bases, with 14 bases remaining between them.

Regarding this clone: The identical CDR3 is also encoded by other nucleotide sequences in the sample. This chain joins TRBV14 and TRBJ1-2; no clear D. The germline V and J ends were trimmed by 0 bases and 5 bases, with 10 bases remaining between them. The CDR3 sequence is 14 residues long. Germline CDR1 reads SGHDN; CDR2 reads FVKESK. The DNA for the CDR3 is TGTGCCAGCAGCCAAGATCTCCAGACGTATGGCTACACCTTC. Translating gives CASSQDLQTYGYTF.

V gene TRBV27 combines with J gene TRBJ1-5, with D possibly being TRBD1 (5 bases). Germline CDR1 MNHEY, CDR2 SMNVEV (reference sequence). V was cut by 0 bases and J by 4 bases, with 10 bases left in between. There are 15 residues in the CDR3. The chain's CDR3 is CASSLSGGINQPQHF. The DNA for the CDR3 is TGTGCCAGCAGTTTATCGGGGGGGATTAATCAGCCCCAGCATTTT.

V gene TRBV2 combines with J gene TRBJ1-2; perhaps TRBD1 as D (6 bases). From germline, CDR1 is SNHLY and CDR2 FYNNEI. The CDR3 covers 14 residues. The V and J ends lost 6 bases and 2 bases respectively, with 13 bases between them. Here the CDR3 DNA reads TGTGCCAGCAGCCGGGACATACCCAACTATGGCTACACCTTC. Translation gives CASSRDIPNYGYTF.

The V call is TRBV28, the J call TRBJ1-1; D is unresolved. In germline, CDR1 is MDHEN, CDR2 SYDVKM. V dropped 6 bases and J dropped 5 bases, with 13 bases sitting between them. This CDR3 has 13 amino acids. The DNA for the CDR3 is TGTGCCAGCAGGCCAACTGGAGGGACTGAAGCTTTCTTT. Protein: CASRPTGGTEAFF.

The J gene is TRBJ1-4, the V gene TRBV28, with TRBD1 matching 8 bases. Germline-derived CDR1 and CDR2 are MDHEN and SYDVKM. The length of the CDR3 is 17 residues. The junction had 15 bases not matched to a gene; V was cut back by 4 bases and J by 8 bases. The CDR3 loop is CASSSGQGWTTGEKLFF. Written as DNA, the CDR3 is TGTGCCAGCAGTTCCGGACAGGGTTGGACAACGGGGGAAAAACTGTTTTTT.

The chain carries TRBV27 and TRBJ2-1; D gene ambiguous. CDR3 size: 15 residues. Trimming pared 0 bases from V and 11 bases from J, leaving 17 bases between. Germline V lookup: CDR1 MNHEY, CDR2 SMNVEV (reference sequence). The DNA of the CDR3 is TGTGCCAGCAGTTTATCCGGGTTCTCGGCCGGCAAGCAGTTCTTC. This sequence encodes CASSLSGFSAGKQFF.